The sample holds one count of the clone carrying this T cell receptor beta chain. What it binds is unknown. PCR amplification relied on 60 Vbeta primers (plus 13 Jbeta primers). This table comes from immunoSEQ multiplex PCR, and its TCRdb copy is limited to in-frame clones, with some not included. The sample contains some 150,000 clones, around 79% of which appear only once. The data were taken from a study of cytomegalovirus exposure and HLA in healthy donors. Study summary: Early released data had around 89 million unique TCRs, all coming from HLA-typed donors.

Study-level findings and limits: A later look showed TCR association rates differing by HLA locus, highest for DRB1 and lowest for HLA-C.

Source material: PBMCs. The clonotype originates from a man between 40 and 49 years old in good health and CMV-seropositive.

This CDR3 is CASSLGASGSFGELFF. The DNA for the CDR3 is TGTGCCAGCAGCTTAGGGGCTAGCGGGAGTTTCGGGGAGCTGTTTTTT. The chain recombines TRBV7-9 with TRBJ2-2; TRBD2 matches 10 bases. This CDR3 contains 16 residues. Germline V gene sequence: CDR1 SEHNR, CDR2 FQNEAQ (reference sequence). Losses at the gene ends were 1 base for V and 7 bases for J; bases not matched to a gene: 6.